This T cell receptor beta chain was obtained from a study of vaccination effects on CD4 cells after COVID-19. In the study overall: As their vaccination, participants received two doses of either BNT162b2 or mRNA-1273. The study, taken as a whole, reports: Long after vaccination, the clones induced by infection and by vaccine shrank markedly in size.

ViraFEST assay sequencing came after antigen-specific CD4+ T cells were expanded with viral peptide pools. The authors isolated CD4+ T cells after around 11 days of culture. Negative nucleocapsid antibody tests before and after vaccination confirmed no previous SARS-CoV-2 infection. PBMC cultures contained about 2 million cells per well, 9.5 to 10 IU/ml IL-2 and about 9.7 ug/ml peptides. Concerning this clone: The antigen is undetermined.

Sequencing was performed with immunoSEQ multiplex PCR; in TCRdb, only in-frame clones are kept and a portion is missing. The table lists 70,000 to 75,000 clones, approximately 70% of them singletons. The origin of this receptor is a human donor who received a COVID-19 vaccine. The sequences come from CD4+ T cells from PBMCs cultured with HCoV-OC43 spike peptides, collected before COVID-19 vaccination. As to subset: HCoV-OC43 spike overlapping peptide pool stimulation.

CDR3 bases: TGTGCCAGCAGCCAGGGACAGGGGGCTGGTGAAGCTTTCTTT. Translation: CASSQGQGAGEAFF. The V gene is TRBV11-3, the J gene TRBJ1-1; 12 bases agree with TRBD1. Germline V gene sequence: CDR1 SGHNT, CDR2 YENEEA. The CDR3 loop spans 14 amino acids. J gave up 7 bases and V 5 bases, and 5 bases lay outside the gene matches.